The TCR beta chain under discussion was sequenced for a study of T-cell reconstitution after alpha-beta-depleted transplantation in children. Study findings and constraints: Elevated TCRbeta diversity at day 60 was traced, in some patients, to surviving recipient T cells and thymic progenitors. Several hundred expanded graft clones reportedly supplied alpha-beta T cells about two months after transplant. Hyperexpanded clones declined; after one year, newly produced T cells mostly supplied diversity.

Molecular barcoding with unique molecular identifiers was used for the TCRbeta library. TCRdb re-derived calls from the PCR reads in MiXCR, one entry per CDR3 protein. The sample has more than 400,000 distinct CDR3 sequences, over 10% seen once. In its sample, this clonotype was seen a few times. Antigen specificity is unknown. This clonotype originated in a female patient aged 2 to 10 who had a stem cell transplant for aplastic anemia, so the T cells may come from the graft donor. Sequencing was performed on PBMCs, mostly from graft donor cells, taken 180 days after TCRalphabeta/CD19-depleted stem cell transplant.

In DNA, the CDR3 is TGTGCCAGCAGCCGAGGGTGGACAGGGTCCGGGGAGCTGTTTTTT. This encodes CASSRGWTGSGELFF. The gene calls are TRBV5-5 and TRBJ2-2; 8 bases line up with TRBD1. V lost 4 bases to trimming and J lost 6 bases; unmatched junction nucleotides: 8. The CDR3 consists of 15 residues. Germline CDR1 reads SGHKS; CDR2 reads YYEKEE (reference sequence).